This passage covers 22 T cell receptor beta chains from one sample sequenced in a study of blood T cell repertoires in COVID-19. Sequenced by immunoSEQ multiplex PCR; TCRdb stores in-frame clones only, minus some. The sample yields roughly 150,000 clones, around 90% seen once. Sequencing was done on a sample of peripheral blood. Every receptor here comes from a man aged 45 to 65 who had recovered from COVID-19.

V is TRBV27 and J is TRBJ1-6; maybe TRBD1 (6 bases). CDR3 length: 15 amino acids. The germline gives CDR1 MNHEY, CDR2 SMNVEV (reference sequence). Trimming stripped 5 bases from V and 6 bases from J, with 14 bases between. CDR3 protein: CASSPDRLINSPLHF. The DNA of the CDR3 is TGTGCCAGCAGTCCGGACAGACTGATTAATTCACCCCTCCACTTT.

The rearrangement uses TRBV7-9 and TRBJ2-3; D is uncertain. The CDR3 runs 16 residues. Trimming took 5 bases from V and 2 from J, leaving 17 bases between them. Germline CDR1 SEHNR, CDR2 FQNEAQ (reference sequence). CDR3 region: CASSHERFSLTDTQYF. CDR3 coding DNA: TGTGCCAGCAGCCATGAGAGGTTTTCCCTCACAGATACGCAGTATTTT.

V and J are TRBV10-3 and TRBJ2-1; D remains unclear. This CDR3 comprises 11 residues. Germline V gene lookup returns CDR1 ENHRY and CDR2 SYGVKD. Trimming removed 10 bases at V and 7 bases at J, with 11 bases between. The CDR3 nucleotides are TGTGCCACCACAAACGTGAATGAGCAGTTCTTC. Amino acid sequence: CATTNVNEQFF.

The CDR3 DNA sequence: TGTGCCAGCCAGGGGAATCCTAATTCACCCCTCCACTTT. Encoded protein: CASQGNPNSPLHF. The gene calls are TRBV19 and TRBJ1-6; possible D gene TRBD1, 6 bases. Germline CDR1 reads LNHDA; CDR2 reads SQIVND (reference sequence). With 9 bases removed from V and 6 bases from J, the gap between germline ends came to 12 bases. The CDR3 has 13 residues.

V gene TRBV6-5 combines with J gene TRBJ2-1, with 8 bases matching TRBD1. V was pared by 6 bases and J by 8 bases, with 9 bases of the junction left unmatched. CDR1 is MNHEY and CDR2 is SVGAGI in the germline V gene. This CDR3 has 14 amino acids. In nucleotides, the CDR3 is TGTGCCAGCAGCCCGGGACAGGTACGGGATGAGCAGTTCTTC. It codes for CASSPGQVRDEQFF.

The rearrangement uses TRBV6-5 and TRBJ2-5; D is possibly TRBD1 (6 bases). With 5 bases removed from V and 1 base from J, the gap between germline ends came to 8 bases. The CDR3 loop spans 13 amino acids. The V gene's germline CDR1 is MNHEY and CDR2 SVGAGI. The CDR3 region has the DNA TGTGCCAGCAGTACAGGGACCCAAGAGACCCAGTACTTC. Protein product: CASSTGTQETQYF.

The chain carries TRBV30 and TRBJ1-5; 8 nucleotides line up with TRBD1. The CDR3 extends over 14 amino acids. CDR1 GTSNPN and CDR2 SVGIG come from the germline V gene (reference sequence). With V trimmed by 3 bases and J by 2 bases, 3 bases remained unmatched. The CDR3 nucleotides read TGTGCCTGGAGCTCAGGGGGCGGCAATCAGCCCCAGCATTTT. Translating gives CAWSSGGGNQPQHF.

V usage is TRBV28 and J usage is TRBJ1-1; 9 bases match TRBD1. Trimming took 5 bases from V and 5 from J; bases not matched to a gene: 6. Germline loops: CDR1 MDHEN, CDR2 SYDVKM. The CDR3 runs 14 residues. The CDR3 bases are TGTGCCAGCAGTGTAAACAGGGGGCGGACTGAAGCTTTCTTT. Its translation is CASSVNRGRTEAFF.

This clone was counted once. CDR3 residues: CASGDRVGYGYTF. In DNA form, the CDR3 reads TGTGCCAGCGGGGACAGGGTCGGCTATGGCTACACCTTC. The gene calls are TRBV27 and TRBJ1-2; 9 bases align to TRBD1. V shed 8 bases and J 4 bases; nucleotides not matched to a gene: 5. Per the germline V gene, CDR1 is MNHEY and CDR2 is SMNVEV (reference sequence). The CDR3 covers 13 residues.

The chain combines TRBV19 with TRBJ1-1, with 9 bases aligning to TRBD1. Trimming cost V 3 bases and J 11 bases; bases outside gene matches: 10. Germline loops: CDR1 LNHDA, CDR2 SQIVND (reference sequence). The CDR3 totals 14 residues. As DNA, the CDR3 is TGTGCCAGTAGTATTAGGACAGGGGCTTCCCTGGCTTTCTTT. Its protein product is CASSIRTGASLAFF. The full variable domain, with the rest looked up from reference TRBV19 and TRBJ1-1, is DGGITQSPKYLFRKEGQNVTLSCEQNLNHDAMYWYRQDPGQGLRLIYYSQIVNDFQKGDIAEGYSVSREKKESFPLTVTSAQKNPTAFYLCASSIRTGASLAFFGQGTRLTVV.

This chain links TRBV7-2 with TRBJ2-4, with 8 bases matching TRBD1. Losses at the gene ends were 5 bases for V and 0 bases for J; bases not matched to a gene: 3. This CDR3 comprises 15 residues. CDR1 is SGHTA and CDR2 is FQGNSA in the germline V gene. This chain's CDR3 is CASSPDRGAKNIQYF. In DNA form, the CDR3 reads TGTGCCAGCAGCCCCGACAGGGGAGCCAAAAACATTCAGTACTTC.

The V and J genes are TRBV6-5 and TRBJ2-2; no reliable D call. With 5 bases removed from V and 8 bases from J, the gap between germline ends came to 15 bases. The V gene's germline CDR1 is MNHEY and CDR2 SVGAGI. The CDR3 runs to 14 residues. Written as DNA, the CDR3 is TGTGCCAGCAGTCGAACAGATCGGTCGGGGGAGCTGTTTTTT. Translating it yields CASSRTDRSGELFF.

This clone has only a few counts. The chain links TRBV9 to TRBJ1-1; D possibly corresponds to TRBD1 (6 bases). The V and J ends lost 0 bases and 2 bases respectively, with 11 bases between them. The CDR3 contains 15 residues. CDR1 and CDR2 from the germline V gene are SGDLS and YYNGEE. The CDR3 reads CASSVAGGPNTEAFF. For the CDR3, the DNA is TGTGCCAGCAGCGTAGCGGGGGGCCCTAACACTGAAGCTTTCTTT.

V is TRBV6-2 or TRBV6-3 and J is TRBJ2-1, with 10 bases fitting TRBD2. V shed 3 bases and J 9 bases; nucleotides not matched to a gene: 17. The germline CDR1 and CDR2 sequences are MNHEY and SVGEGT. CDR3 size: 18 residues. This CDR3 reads CASSYTTNLAGVPGEQFF. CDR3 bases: TGTGCCAGCAGTTATACCACGAACCTAGCGGGGGTACCGGGTGAGCAGTTCTTC.

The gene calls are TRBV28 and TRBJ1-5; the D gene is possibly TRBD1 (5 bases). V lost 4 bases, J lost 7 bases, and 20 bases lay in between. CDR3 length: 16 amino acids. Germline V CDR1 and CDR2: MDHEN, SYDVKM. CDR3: CASSSWESRGPQPQHF. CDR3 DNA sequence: TGTGCCAGCAGTTCGTGGGAAAGTAGGGGCCCCCAGCCCCAGCATTTT.

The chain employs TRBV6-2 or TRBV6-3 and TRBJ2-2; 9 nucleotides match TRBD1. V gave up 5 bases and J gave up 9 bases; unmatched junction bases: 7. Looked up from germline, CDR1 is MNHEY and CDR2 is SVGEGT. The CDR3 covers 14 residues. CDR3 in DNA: TGTGCCAGCAGTCCGGGACAGGGACTTAGGGAGCTGTTTTTT. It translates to CASSPGQGLRELFF.

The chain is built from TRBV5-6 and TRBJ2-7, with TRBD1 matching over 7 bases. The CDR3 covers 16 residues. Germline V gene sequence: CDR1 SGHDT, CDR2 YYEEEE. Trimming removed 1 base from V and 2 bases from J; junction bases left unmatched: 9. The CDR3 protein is CASSLNTGVLPYEQYF. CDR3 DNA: TGTGCCAGCAGCTTGAATACAGGGGTTCTACCCTACGAGCAGTACTTC.

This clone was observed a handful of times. DNA of the CDR3: TGTGCCAGCAGTGGGACACCGAGCTCCTACGAGCAGTACTTC. Amino acids: CASSGTPSSYEQYF. J is TRBJ2-7 and V is TRBV2; perhaps TRBD1 as D (5 bases). This CDR3 is built from 14 residues. Between the trimmed V and J ends, which lost 4 bases and 0 bases, there was a span of 10 bases. The germline CDR1 and CDR2 sequences are SNHLY and FYNNEI.

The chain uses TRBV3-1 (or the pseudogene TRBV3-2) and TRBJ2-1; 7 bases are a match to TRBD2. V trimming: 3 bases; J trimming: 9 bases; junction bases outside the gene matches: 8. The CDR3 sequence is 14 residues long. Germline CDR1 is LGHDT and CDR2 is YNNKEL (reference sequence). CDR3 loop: CASSHPHGGSEQFF. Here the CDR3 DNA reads TGTGCCAGCAGCCATCCCCACGGGGGGTCTGAGCAGTTCTTC.

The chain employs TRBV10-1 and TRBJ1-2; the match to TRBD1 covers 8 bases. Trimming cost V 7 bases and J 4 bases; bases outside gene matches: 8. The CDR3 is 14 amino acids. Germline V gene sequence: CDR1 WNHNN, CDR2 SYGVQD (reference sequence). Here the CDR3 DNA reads TGCGCCAGCAAGGACAGGGACGGCGCCTATGGCTACACCTTC. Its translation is CASKDRDGAYGYTF.

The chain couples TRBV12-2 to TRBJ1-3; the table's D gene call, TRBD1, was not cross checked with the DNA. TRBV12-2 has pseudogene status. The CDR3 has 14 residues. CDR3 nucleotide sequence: TGTGCAAGTCGCTTTCAGGACAGAAGAAACACCATATATTTT. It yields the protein CASRFQDRRNTIYF.

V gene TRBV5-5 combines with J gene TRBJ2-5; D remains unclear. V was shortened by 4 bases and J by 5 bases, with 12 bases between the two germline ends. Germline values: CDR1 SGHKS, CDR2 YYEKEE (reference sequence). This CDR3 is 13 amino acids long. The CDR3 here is CASSRSILETQYF. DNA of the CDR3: TGTGCCAGCAGCCGCAGTATATTGGAGACCCAGTACTTC.